This T cell receptor beta chain emerged from a study of memory CD4+ T cells and cytomegalovirus serostatus. Study as a whole: Of the healthy Belgian adults, 9 or 10 were CMV seropositive and 24 seronegative.

Per the study methods: After removing out-of-frame reads, over 2 million distinct TCRbeta sequences remained. Data came from immunoSEQ multiplex PCR; TCRdb stores just in-frame clones and leaves some out. That table furnishes V, J and clone size, whereas the DNA furnished D and trimming. The sample lists 50,000 to 55,000 clones, roughly 80% occurring once. Overall study findings and caveats: CD4+ memory repertoires contained about 40% of the roughly 160 reported CMV TCRbeta sequences. The CMV-associated TCR signature appears largely within the CD4+ memory repertoire.

Note on this clone: Its antigen is unknown.

The sort gate was single viable CD3+CD4+CD8-CD45RO+ cells for memory CD4+ T cells. The sequenced material came from memory CD4+ T cells from blood. The TCR was taken from an adult in good health and CMV-seronegative.

The CDR3, as DNA: TGTGCCAGCAGCTTACGTGGGGACAGGGAGGGAGAGACCCAGTACTTC. Translated: CASSLRGDREGETQYF. This sequence joins TRBV7-8 and TRBJ2-5; 9 nucleotides match TRBD1. In germline, CDR1 is SGHVS, CDR2 FQNEAQ. This CDR3 contains 16 residues. The J segment lost 4 bases and the V segment lost 2 bases, leaving 8 bases of the junction unmatched.